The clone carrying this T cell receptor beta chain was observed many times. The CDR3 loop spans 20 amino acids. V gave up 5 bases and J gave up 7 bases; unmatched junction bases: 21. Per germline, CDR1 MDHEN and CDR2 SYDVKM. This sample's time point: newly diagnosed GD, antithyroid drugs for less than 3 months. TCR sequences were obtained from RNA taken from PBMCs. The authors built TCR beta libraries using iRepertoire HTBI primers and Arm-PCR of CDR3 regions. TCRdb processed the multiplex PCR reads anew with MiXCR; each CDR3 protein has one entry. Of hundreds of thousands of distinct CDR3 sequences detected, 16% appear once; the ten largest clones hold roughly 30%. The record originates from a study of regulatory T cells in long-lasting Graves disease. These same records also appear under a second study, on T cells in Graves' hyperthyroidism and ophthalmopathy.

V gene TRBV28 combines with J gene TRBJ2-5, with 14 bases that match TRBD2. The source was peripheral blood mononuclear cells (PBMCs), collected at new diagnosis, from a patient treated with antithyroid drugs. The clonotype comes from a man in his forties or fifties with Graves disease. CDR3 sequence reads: CASSPVGLAGGLPKRLTQYF. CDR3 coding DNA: TGTGCCAGCAGTCCGGTAGGACTAGCGGGGGGCCTCCCCAAGAGATTGACCCAGTACTTC.